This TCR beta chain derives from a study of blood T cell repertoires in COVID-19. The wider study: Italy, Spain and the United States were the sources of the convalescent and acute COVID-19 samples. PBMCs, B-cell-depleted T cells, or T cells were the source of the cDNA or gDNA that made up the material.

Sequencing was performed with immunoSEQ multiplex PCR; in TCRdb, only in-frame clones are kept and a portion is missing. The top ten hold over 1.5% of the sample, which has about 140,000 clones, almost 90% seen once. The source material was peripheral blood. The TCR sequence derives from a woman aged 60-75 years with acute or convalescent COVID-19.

The CDR3 DNA follows: TGTGCCAGCAGCTTAGCGAGGGTAGAGGGAGATACGCAGTATTTT. Translating it yields CASSLARVEGDTQYF. The chain is built from TRBV7-9 and TRBJ2-3; TRBD2 might be the D (5 bases). V lost 0 bases and J 5 bases, leaving 12 bases between the germline ends. CDR3 size: 15 residues. In germline, CDR1 is SEHNR, CDR2 FQNEAQ (reference sequence).